This passage covers 16 T cell receptor beta chains from one sample sequenced in a study of fetal regulatory T cell absence and autoimmunity. Data came from immunoSEQ multiplex PCR; TCRdb stores just in-frame clones and leaves some out. This table has roughly 95,000 clones, roughly 70% appearing once. The sequencing sample was made of pancreas tissue. The source of these receptors is a male donor with IPEX syndrome.

This clone was seen just once. The rearrangement uses TRBV4-2 and TRBJ2-3; 7 nucleotides line up with TRBD1. Germline V gives CDR1 LGHNA, CDR2 YNFKEQ. This CDR3 has 15 amino acids. The V and J ends lost 4 bases and 1 base, in that order; junction bases with no gene match: 5. DNA of the CDR3: TGTGCCAGCAGCCCCCGACAGGGTGGCACAGATACGCAGTATTTT. This gives the protein CASSPRQGGTDTQYF.

J is TRBJ1-2 and V is TRBV27, with 7 nucleotides matching TRBD1. Trimming at V came to 5 bases and at J to 1 base, leaving 7 bases not matched to a gene. CDR1 is MNHEY, CDR2 SMNVEV, per germline (reference sequence). This CDR3 contains 15 residues. The CDR3 sequence is CASSPQGYVNYGYTF. The CDR3, as DNA: TGTGCCAGCAGTCCACAGGGGTACGTTAACTATGGCTACACCTTC.

This rearrangement joins TRBV7-2 to TRBJ2-3; 7 bases are a match to TRBD2. Germline V lookup: CDR1 SGHTA, CDR2 FQGNSA. This CDR3 region has 12 residues. The V segment lost 0 bases and the J segment 9 bases; nucleotides outside the gene matches: 0. The CDR3 region is CASSLAGGTQYF. DNA for the CDR3: TGTGCCAGCAGCTTAGCGGGGGGGACGCAGTATTTT.

The chain links TRBV19 to TRBJ1-2; no definite D call. The CDR3 loop spans 12 amino acids. Trimming removed 2 bases at V and 3 bases at J, with 4 bases between. The germline V gene encodes CDR1 LNHDA and CDR2 SQIVND (reference sequence). For the CDR3, the DNA is TGTGCCAGTAGTATAAAGGACTATGGCTACACCTTC. Translated, it gives CASSIKDYGYTF.

This clone was counted many times. The rearrangement joins TRBV5-1 to TRBJ2-2, with TRBD2 as a possible D gene (5 bases). CDR3 length: 14 residues. Germline CDR1 is SGHRS and CDR2 is YFSETQ. The V gene lost 1 base and the J gene lost 7 bases, with 11 bases spanning the gap. In DNA form, the CDR3 reads TGCGCCAGCAGCTTGAGGCTAGCAGACGGGGAGCTGTTTTTT. The encoded protein is CASSLRLADGELFF.

This chain joins TRBV23-1 and TRBJ2-7, with 8 nucleotides matching TRBD1. TRBV23-1 is noted as an ORF with a role that remains uncertain. Trimming removed 11 bases from V and 1 base from J; junction bases left unmatched: 4. The CDR3 extends over 12 amino acids. The CDR3 bases are TGCGCCGTCCGGGACAGGTCCTACGAGCAGTACTTC. Amino acids: CAVRDRSYEQYF.

The J gene is TRBJ1-1, the V gene TRBV19; the D is unclear. The CDR3 spans 13 residues. The V end was cut by 10 bases, the J end by 4 bases, with 16 bases between. CDR1 LNHDA and CDR2 SQIVND come from the germline V gene (reference sequence). CDR3 amino acids: CATAGTGFTEAFF. The CDR3 nucleotides are TGTGCCACGGCGGGAACGGGGTTCACTGAAGCTTTCTTT.

The V gene is TRBV9, the J gene TRBJ1-2; TRBD1 might be the D (6 bases). The CDR3 covers 14 residues. The germline CDR1 and CDR2 sequences are SGDLS and YYNGEE. The V gene lost 4 bases and the J gene lost 4 bases, with 14 bases spanning the gap. The CDR3 here is CASSRRGNGYGYTF. The CDR3, as DNA: TGTGCCAGCAGCAGAAGGGGGAATGGCTATGGCTACACCTTC.

The V gene is TRBV7-6, the J gene TRBJ2-7; D is unresolved. The CDR3 contains 13 residues. Germline V gene lookup returns CDR1 SGHVS and CDR2 FNYEAQ. Trimming stripped 1 base from V and 3 bases from J, with 7 bases between. The CDR3 loop is CASSLELGYEQYF. Here the CDR3 DNA reads TGTGCCAGCAGCTTAGAGTTGGGCTACGAGCAGTACTTC.

The V gene is TRBV19, the J gene TRBJ1-1; D is uncertain. The CDR3 extends over 11 amino acids. V was shortened by 6 bases and J by 3 bases, with 5 bases between the two germline ends. In germline, CDR1 is LNHDA, CDR2 SQIVND (reference sequence). This chain's CDR3 is CASRYYTEAFF. CDR3 coding DNA: TGTGCCAGTAGATATTACACTGAAGCTTTCTTT.

This clone was found a few times. This sequence joins TRBV2 and TRBJ1-2; a possible D gene is TRBD1 (5 bases). This CDR3 contains 14 residues. The V end was cut by 6 bases, the J end by 0 bases, with 11 bases between. In germline, CDR1 is SNHLY, CDR2 FYNNEI. Here the CDR3 DNA reads TGTGCCAGCAGAGCCCTAGGGGCTAACTATGGCTACACCTTC. Amino acid sequence: CASRALGANYGYTF. Full variable domain (remainder filled in from reference TRBV2 and TRBJ1-2): EPEVTQTPSHQVTQMGQEVILRCVPISNHLYFYWYRQILGQKVEFLVSFYNNEISEKSEIFDDQFSVERPDGSNFTLKIRSTKLEDSAMYFCASRALGANYGYTFGSGTRLTVV.

The chain links TRBV19 to TRBJ1-1; D unresolved. Looked up from germline, CDR1 is LNHDA and CDR2 is SQIVND (reference sequence). The V end lost 3 bases, the J end lost 2 bases, and 10 bases lay between the germline ends. The CDR3 spans 14 residues. CDR3 bases: TGTGCCAGTAGTATGCTACAGTCAAACACTGAAGCTTTCTTT. This translates into CASSMLQSNTEAFF.

The chain employs TRBV7-5 and TRBJ1-3. TRBV7-5 is noted as a pseudogene. The CDR3 has 20 amino acids. Here the CDR3 reads CARSLERGEGQIVAGNTIYF. DNA for the CDR3: TGTGCCAGAAGCTTAGAGAGGGGGGAAGGGCAGATCGTAGCTGGAAACACCATATATTTT.

This clone has a single count. The chain couples TRBV4-1 to TRBJ1-5, with 7 bases matching TRBD1. Germline CDR1 is MGHRA and CDR2 is YSYEKL. The V and J ends lost 1 base and 6 bases, in that order; junction bases with no gene match: 6. CDR3 size: 15 residues. CDR3 nucleotide sequence: TGCGCCAGCAGCCAAGCACGACAGGGAGCTCAGCCCCAGCATTTT. Its protein is CASSQARQGAQPQHF.

The rearrangement joins TRBV12-5 to TRBJ1-2, with TRBD1 matching 7 bases. V gave up 4 bases and J gave up 4 bases; unmatched junction bases: 18. CDR1 LGHNT and CDR2 FRNRAP come from the germline V gene. This CDR3 spans 18 amino acids. CDR3 in amino acids: CASGSRWTGPRVSYGYTF. CDR3 bases: TGTGCTAGTGGTTCCAGATGGACAGGACCGAGGGTGAGCTATGGCTACACCTTC. The complete variable domain, with remaining parts taken from reference TRBV12-5 and TRBJ1-2, reads DARVTQTPRHKVTEMGQEVTMRCQPILGHNTVFWYRQTMMQGLELLAYFRNRAPLDDSGMPKDRFSAEMPDATLATLKIQPSEPRDSAVYFCASGSRWTGPRVSYGYTFGSGTRLTVV.

This clone turned up a few times. This chain connects TRBV10-2 to TRBJ2-3, with 9 nucleotides matching TRBD2. CDR3 size: 17 residues. With 6 bases clipped from V and 2 bases from J, the junction kept 12 bases outside the gene matches. Per germline, CDR1 WSHSY and CDR2 SAAADI. The CDR3 protein is CASSDPGLAGFTDTQYF. The CDR3 nucleotides read TGCGCCAGCAGCGATCCCGGCCTAGCGGGATTCACAGATACGCAGTATTTT.